The 11 T cell receptor beta chains below all came from one sample that was sequenced in a study of T cells in Graves' hyperthyroidism and ophthalmopathy. Amplification of TCR beta CDR3 regions was performed using RNA transcripts as template. HTBI primers were employed in a first-round RT-PCR of the TCR CDR3. In TCRdb, the multiplex PCR reads were re-called with MiXCR into one record per CDR3 protein. Found here are under 650,000 distinct CDR3 sequences, roughly 16% of them singletons; the top ten hold less than 4.5%. The sample taken for sequencing was blood. The origin of the receptors is a woman in her thirties with Graves' hyperthyroidism.

Regarding this clonotype: This may arise from a read error, as a much more abundant clone is one base away. In nucleotides, the CDR3 is TGCAGTGCTAGAAACCTGGGGACAACGAACACTGAAGCTTTCTTT. It specifies CSARNLGTTNTEAFF. The chain links TRBV20-1 to TRBJ1-1; perhaps TRBD1 as D (6 bases). V lost 2 bases, J lost 1 base, and 14 bases lay in between. Germline V gives CDR1 DFQATT, CDR2 SNEGSKA (reference sequence). The CDR3 length is 15 residues.

This clonotype occurred many times. This chain links TRBV13 with TRBJ2-7, with unresolved D. Germline loops: CDR1 PRHDT, CDR2 FYEKMQ (reference sequence). The CDR3 contains 14 residues. V shed 3 bases and J shed 3 bases, with 12 bases lying between them. The CDR3 is CASSLFSVDYEQYF. The CDR3 bases are TGTGCCAGCAGCTTGTTTTCAGTTGACTACGAGCAGTACTTC.

The chain couples TRBV5-6 to TRBJ2-1; 7 bases map to TRBD1. With 1 base clipped from V and 3 bases from J, the junction kept 4 bases outside the gene matches. From germline, CDR1 is SGHDT and CDR2 YYEEEE. The CDR3 consists of 15 residues. Written as DNA, the CDR3 is TGTGCCAGCAGCTTGTGGACAGGCCTCTACAATGAGCAGTTCTTC. Its translation: CASSLWTGLYNEQFF.

The CDR3 reads CASSWDTGNTIYF. The CDR3 coding sequence is TGTGCCAGCAGTTGGGACACCGGAAACACCATATATTTT. The rearrangement joins TRBV6-1 to TRBJ1-3; tentative D call: TRBD1 (6 bases). The germline V gene has CDR1 MNHNS and CDR2 SASEGT. V was cut by 5 bases and J by 4 bases, with 9 bases left in between. The CDR3 has 13 residues.

This clonotype was seen a handful of times. Its ends do not fully match the called genes, so a read error is possible. V gene TRBV5-5 combines with J gene TRBJ1-3; D unresolved. Germline values: CDR1 SGHKS, CDR2 YYEKEE (reference sequence). The CDR3 loop spans 16 amino acids. CDR3 nucleotide sequence: TGCGCCAGCAGCCAAGATCAAACGATCTCTGGAAACACCATATATTTT. Translating gives CASSQDQTISGNTIYF.

The chain couples TRBV4-2 to TRBJ2-1; 8 positions match TRBD2. CDR1 LGHNA and CDR2 YNFKEQ come from the germline V gene. V lost 4 bases, J lost 7 bases, and 18 bases stayed unmatched. The length of the CDR3 is 18 residues. The chain's CDR3 is CASSPPAGAGGSRNEQFF. As DNA, the CDR3 is TGTGCCAGCAGCCCACCAGCTGGGGCGGGGGGATCTAGGAATGAGCAGTTCTTC.

This clonotype was found many times. This chain connects TRBV10-3 to TRBJ2-7; 7 bases agree with TRBD1. The CDR3 contains 15 residues. CDR1 is ENHRY, CDR2 SYGVKD, per germline. Trimming at V came to 6 bases and at J to 2 bases, leaving 10 bases not matched to a gene. The CDR3 loop reads CAIRTGTETTYEQYF. DNA of the CDR3: TGTGCCATCAGGACAGGGACCGAAACTACCTACGAGCAGTACTTC.

This clonotype was recorded many times. The V gene is TRBV6-1, the J gene TRBJ2-7, with 8 bases identical to TRBD1. The CDR3 is 13 amino acids. Germline lookup yields CDR1 MNHNS and CDR2 SASEGT. The V and J ends lost 6 bases and 3 bases, in that order; junction bases with no gene match: 4. The DNA for the CDR3 is TGTGCCAGCAGGGACAGGGTGCACTACGAGCAGTACTTC. It translates to CASRDRVHYEQYF.

In the case of this clonotype: A much larger clone lies one base from this, so it may be a read error. The rearrangement links TRBV3-1 to TRBJ2-1; no clear D. The end of the DNA fits TRBJ2-7 better, so the J call may be wrong. The CDR3 contains 11 residues. Germline-derived CDR1 and CDR2 are LGHDT and YNNKEL (reference sequence). The CDR3 DNA follows: TGTGCCAGCAGCTCCCAGTCGTGGCAGTACTTC. Residues: CASSSQSWQYF.

The rearrangement joins TRBV7-2 to TRBJ2-1; 8 bases fit TRBD1. Trimming at V came to 3 bases and at J to 0 bases, leaving 7 bases not matched to a gene. The CDR3 has 17 amino acids. Germline lookup yields CDR1 SGHTA and CDR2 FQGNSA. In DNA, the CDR3 is TGTGCCAGCAGCTTGGGCAGGGGGCGGAGCTCCTACAATGAGCAGTTCTTC. Its translation: CASSLGRGRSSYNEQFF.

Ten or more counts support this clonotype. V and J are TRBV20-1 and TRBJ2-7, with 10 bases matching TRBD1. CDR3 length equals 14 residues. Germline lookup yields CDR1 DFQATT and CDR2 SNEGSKA (reference sequence). Germline trimming cut 7 bases from V and 2 bases from J; bases unmatched to any gene: 8. The CDR3, as DNA: TGCAGTGGGAGGGTGGGGACAGGGGCCTACGAGCAGTACTTC. Amino acids: CSGRVGTGAYEQYF.